This entry features one TCR beta chain sequence. Its antigen remains unknown. The data were obtained in a study of HIV-infected patients and healthy controls. Study results and caveats: MAIT alpha-chain CDR3s were frequent in healthy controls, depleted in HIV+.

Follow-up blood was drawn about 14 weeks, roughly three months, after antiretroviral therapy began. The repertoire came from unfractionated whole blood and reflected all unsorted peripheral T cells. Around 0.5 ug RNA was reverse transcribed with alpha and beta constant-region primers. Using multiplexing indices, alpha and beta chain libraries were generated apart by chain-specific third strand synthesis. A 5' RACE adapter with a random hexamer and the SP2 primer site was joined to cDNA. TCRdb reanalysed the 5' RACE reads using MiXCR and keeps one entry per CDR3 protein. The sample carries roughly 7,800 distinct CDR3 sequences, 8.7% recorded once. J gave up 7 bases and V 5 bases, and 7 bases lay outside the gene matches. Germline V gene sequence: CDR1 MGHDK, CDR2 SYGVNS. The CDR3 spans 14 residues.

The J gene is TRBJ2-2, the V gene TRBV25-1, with 7 bases identical to TRBD1. This specimen consisted of blood, obtained during antiretroviral therapy. The TCR comes from an adult with HIV infection. CDR3 region: CASSKQGFGGELFF. The CDR3 nucleotides read TGTGCCAGCAGTAAACAGGGGTTTGGCGGGGAGCTGTTTTTT. Complete variable domain (other parts from reference TRBV25-1 and TRBJ2-2): EADIYQTPRYLVIGTGKKITLECSQTMGHDKMYWYQQDPGMELHLIHYSYGVNSTEKGDLSSESTVSRIRTEHFPLTLESARPSHTSQYLCASSKQGFGGELFFGEGSRLTVL.